These T cell receptor beta chains were read from a single sample in a study of blood T cell repertoires in COVID-19. The data were produced by immunoSEQ multiplex PCR, yet TCRdb's version contains in-frame clones alone and is incomplete. The sample comprises some 360,000 clones, roughly 89% of which are singletons, and around 4% rests with the top ten. Sequenced: peripheral blood. These receptors came from a woman aged 60-70 years with COVID-19, enrolled during active disease. Each CDR3 is given with its conserved first and last residue. A D gene is named only where the DNA matches it firmly. Clone size is stated in some rows and not others, as once, few, many or a class when expanded.

clone size	V gene	J gene	D gene	CDR3 DNA	CDR3 protein
NA	TRBV6-5	TRBJ2-7	TRBD1	TGTGCCAGCAGACAACAGGGGCTCTACGAGCAGTACTTC	CASRQQGLYEQYF
NA	TRBV10-2	TRBJ2-7	TRBD1	TGCGCCAGCGGGACAGGGGGCTCCGAGCAGTACTTC	CASGTGGSEQYF
NA	TRBV2	TRBJ2-7	TRBD2	TGTGCCAGCAGAAGAGGGACTAGCGTCTACGAGCAATACTTC	CASRRGTSVYEQYF
NA	TRBV4-1	TRBJ1-4	TRBD1	TGCGCCAGCAGCCATAGGTATGGACAGGGCAAAAATGAAAAACTGTTTTTT	CASSHRYGQGKNEKLFF
NA	TRBV19	TRBJ1-5	TRBD1	TGTGCCAGTAGACCCCATCAGGGGGGTGGGAATCAGCCCCAGCATTTT	CASRPHQGGGNQPQHF
NA	TRBV5-1	TRBJ1-5	NA	TGCGCCAGCAGCCCCCGCGGGGGGCTTAGCAATCAGCCCCAGCATTTT	CASSPRGGLSNQPQHF
few	TRBV5-4	TRBJ2-5	NA	TGTGCCAGCAGCCGGACAGCACTGGGGGAGACCCAGTACTTC	CASSRTALGETQYF
NA	TRBV3-1/TRBV3-2	TRBJ1-6	NA	TGTGCCAGCAGCCAAGGCGGGGCGCCGAATTCACCCCTCCACTTT	CASSQGGAPNSPLHF
NA	TRBV19	TRBJ1-1	TRBD1	TGTGCCAGTAGTAAACGGGACAGAAGGCGGGACACTGAAGCTTTCTTT	CASSKRDRRRDTEAFF
NA	TRBV7-3	TRBJ2-6	TRBD1	TGTGCCAGCAGCTCCACAGGGGGCGTCGCTGGGGCCAACGTCCTGACTTTC	CASSSTGGVAGANVLTF
NA	TRBV19	TRBJ1-5	NA	TGTGCCAGTAGTATATTGAGGGAACAGCCCCAGCATTTT	CASSILREQPQHF
NA	TRBV11-2	TRBJ2-7	TRBD1	TGTGCCAGCAGCAGACAGGGAGTCGAGCAGTACTTC	CASSRQGVEQYF
NA	TRBV24-1	TRBJ1-4	TRBD1	TGTGCCACCAGTGATTTCTCTAGGACAGGCCCTATTGCAACTAATGAAAAACTGTTTTTT	CATSDFSRTGPIATNEKLFF
once	TRBV16	TRBJ1-4	TRBD1	TGTGCCAGCAGCCTGACAGGGGCTGACGAAAAACTGTTTTTT	CASSLTGADEKLFF
NA	TRBV6-5	TRBJ1-2	NA	TGTGCCAGCACCTACCCGGGTTGGGTCGGAAGAGACACCTTC	CASTYPGWVGRDTF
NA	TRBV30	TRBJ1-2	TRBD1	TGTGCCTGGAGTCCGTTGGGGACAGCAATCTATGGCTACACCTTC	CAWSPLGTAIYGYTF
NA	TRBV3-1/TRBV3-2	TRBJ2-5	NA	TGTGCCAGCAGCCAAGAGTTGGCGGCCCCGGAGACCCAGTACTTC	CASSQELAAPETQYF
NA	TRBV7-9	TRBJ1-2	NA	TGTGCCAGCAGCTTACTCGCGGTAAACTATGGCTACACCTTC	CASSLLAVNYGYTF
once	TRBV9	TRBJ1-1	NA	TGTGCCAGCAGCGTAGCTAACACATACGGGCCGTCGGGGGCTTTCTTT	CASSVANTYGPSGAFF
NA	TRBV6-4	TRBJ2-4	NA	TGTGCCAGCAGTGACCGCACGGGGGCCAAAAACATTCAGTACTTC	CASSDRTGAKNIQYF
NA	TRBV7-9	TRBJ1-2	TRBD1	TGTGCCAGCAGCTTACCTAGAGGGGGCCTCTATGGCTACACCTTC	CASSLPRGGLYGYTF
NA	TRBV3-1/TRBV3-2	TRBJ1-2	NA	TGTGCCAGCAGCCGAAGCCGAAACTATGGCTACACCTTC	CASSRSRNYGYTF
NA	TRBV25-1	TRBJ1-4	NA	TGTGCCAGCAGTCCGCAAAAGGGGCCAACTAATGAAAAACTGTTTTTT	CASSPQKGPTNEKLFF
NA	TRBV3-1/TRBV3-2	TRBJ2-7	NA	TGTGCCAGCAGCCAAAAAGGCTCCGCCGGGAGACGATCCTACGAGCAGTACTTC	CASSQKGSAGRRSYEQYF
NA	TRBV11-2	TRBJ2-5	TRBD2	TGTGCCAGCAGCTTAGCGGCGGGGGGGCCAGAGACCCAGTACTTC	CASSLAAGGPETQYF
NA	TRBV5-1	TRBJ2-7	TRBD1	TGCGCCAGCAGCTTGAACAGGGGCTACGAGCAGTACTTC	CASSLNRGYEQYF
NA	TRBV30	TRBJ2-7	NA	TGTGCCTGGAAGTATGGAGAGGGTCGGACGCAGTACTTC	CAWKYGEGRTQYF
NA	TRBV2	TRBJ1-1	NA	TGTGCCAGCAGTAAGGAGTATTTAGCGAACACTGAAGCTTTCTTT	CASSKEYLANTEAFF
NA	TRBV11-1	TRBJ1-2	NA	TGTGCCAGCAGCCAACGGGGTTTGGGCTACACCTTC	CASSQRGLGYTF
NA	TRBV7-9	TRBJ1-1	TRBD1	TGTGCCAGCAGCGACAGGGGCCCCACTGAAGCTTTCTTT	CASSDRGPTEAFF
NA	TRBV5-1	TRBJ2-5	NA	TGCGCCAGCAGCTTCACACAGGGCGTAGAGACCCAGTACTTC	CASSFTQGVETQYF
NA	TRBV6-2/TRBV6-3	TRBJ2-5	TRBD2	TGTGCCAGCAGTTACTCGAAGCGGGGCCAAGAGACCCAGTACTTC	CASSYSKRGQETQYF
once	TRBV12-3/TRBV12-4	TRBJ1-2	NA	TGTGCCAGCAATTTAAGAGGTGGCTACACCTTC	CASNLRGGYTF
NA	TRBV2	TRBJ1-5	NA	TGTGCCAGCAGTGCGAGACATAGCAATCAGCCCCAGCATTTT	CASSARHSNQPQHF
NA	TRBV3-1/TRBV3-2	TRBJ1-1	TRBD1	TGTGCCAGCAGCCGGACAGGAGGGACTGAAGCTTTCTTT	CASSRTGGTEAFF
NA	TRBV5-1	TRBJ1-6	NA	TGCGCCAGCAGCGGTCGGGATAATTCACCCCTCCACTTT	CASSGRDNSPLHF
NA	TRBV27	TRBJ2-7	NA	TGTGCCAGCAGTTTATGGGGGGATAGCTCCTACGAGCAGTACTTC	CASSLWGDSSYEQYF
NA	TRBV5-4	TRBJ2-7	TRBD1	TGTGCCAGCAGCTGGACAGGGGGCAATGGCGAGCAGTACTTC	CASSWTGGNGEQYF
NA	TRBV12-3/TRBV12-4	TRBJ1-5	NA	TGTGCCAGCAGTTTAACAGCAAATCAGCCCCAGCATTTT	CASSLTANQPQHF
NA	TRBV19	TRBJ2-5	NA	TGTGCCAGTAGCGCAGGTGTTGGGTTCCAAGAGACCCAGTACTTC	CASSAGVGFQETQYF
NA	TRBV3-1/TRBV3-2	TRBJ2-7	NA	TGTGCCAGCAGCCGTTCAGGGGAGAGCTACGAGCAGTACTTC	CASSRSGESYEQYF
NA	TRBV27	TRBJ1-4	TRBD1	TGTGCCAGCAGGAGACAGGGGGTAGGTGAAAAACTGTTTTTT	CASRRQGVGEKLFF
few	TRBV19	TRBJ1-2	TRBD1	TGTGCCAGTAGTCTATCGGGACAGGCCCCTAACTATGGCTACACCTTC	CASSLSGQAPNYGYTF
NA	TRBV3-1/TRBV3-2	TRBJ1-1	NA	TGTGCCAGCAGCCACGGGGGGTACACTGAAGCTTTCTTT	CASSHGGYTEAFF
NA	TRBV30	TRBJ2-3	TRBD2	TGTGCCTTAAGGACTAGCGGCACAGATACGCAGTATTTT	CALRTSGTDTQYF
NA	TRBV28	TRBJ1-3	TRBD1	TGTGCCACTTCGACAGGGACCCTTGGAAACACCATATATTTT	CATSTGTLGNTIYF